This is a list of T cell receptor beta chains from one sample in a study of cytomegalovirus exposure and HLA in healthy donors. Sequencing was performed with immunoSEQ multiplex PCR; in TCRdb, only in-frame clones are kept and a portion is missing. The listing records 200,000 or so clones. Specimen: PBMCs. Every receptor here comes from a boy aged 10-17 years in good health and CMV-seronegative. The CDR3 runs from the conserved cysteine through the conserved F or W. A D gene is named only where the DNA matches it firmly.

V gene	D gene	J gene	CDR3 DNA	CDR3 protein
TRBV2	TRBD2	TRBJ2-1	TGTGCCAGCAGTGAGGGTAGCGGGGGGGACGACAATGAGCAGTTCTTC	CASSEGSGGDDNEQFF
TRBV28	.	TRBJ2-7	TGTGCCAGCAGTACCCTGGGGGGGGCGCAGTACTTC	CASSTLGGAQYF
TRBV19	TRBD1	TRBJ2-7	TGTGCCAGTAGTATAAGGCACAGGGGGACCTACGAGCAGTACTTC	CASSIRHRGTYEQYF
TRBV11-3	.	TRBJ2-2	TGTGCCAGCAGCTTCGGACAGACCGCGAACACCGGGGAGCTGTTTTTT	CASSFGQTANTGELFF
TRBV6-5	TRBD1	TRBJ1-5	TGTGCCAGCAGTTCTTTAGGGACAGGGCTGGTTCAGCCCCAGCATTTT	CASSSLGTGLVQPQHF
TRBV5-1	.	TRBJ2-5	TGCGCCAGCAAAAGCTCAGAGACCCAGTACTTC	CASKSSETQYF
TRBV5-1	TRBD2	TRBJ2-3	TGCGCCAGCAGCTCCGGACTAGCGGGGGGCCCACAGAGCACAGATACGCAGTATTTT	CASSSGLAGGPQSTDTQYF
TRBV29-1	.	TRBJ1-1	TGCAGCGTTGTTGTACTCCGGGAAGAAGCTTTCTTT	CSVVVLREEAFF
TRBV30	.	TRBJ2-7	TGTGCCTGGAGTGTGCGCGGGTTCCCCTACGAGCAGTACTTC	CAWSVRGFPYEQYF
TRBV4-1	TRBD1	TRBJ1-2	TGCGCCAGCAGCCTCTATCGGACAGGGGACCACTGGGAGGGCTACACCTTC	CASSLYRTGDHWEGYTF
TRBV28	.	TRBJ1-1	TGTGCCAGCAAATACCGTGGGCACGGCACTGAAGCTTTCTTT	CASKYRGHGTEAFF
TRBV4-2	.	TRBJ2-1	TGTGCCAGCTCGGGGGAAAGGTTTAATGAGCAGTTCTTC	CASSGERFNEQFF
TRBV19	.	TRBJ1-3	TGTGCCAGTAGTTCCACAACCTCTGGAAACACCATATATTTT	CASSSTTSGNTIYF
TRBV25-1	TRBD1	TRBJ1-2	TGTGCCAGCAGTGAGGGGACAGCTGACTACACCTTC	CASSEGTADYTF
TRBV4-1	.	TRBJ2-7	TGCGCCAGCAGGAGGGGGAACAGCGACGAGCAGTACTTC	CASRRGNSDEQYF
TRBV13	TRBD2	TRBJ2-1	TGTGCCAGCATACAGGAGACTAGCGGCGTAGTTGAGCAGTTCTTC	CASIQETSGVVEQFF
TRBV19	.	TRBJ2-1	TGTGCCAGTAGTATACAGGGGAATGAGCAGTTCTTC	CASSIQGNEQFF
TRBV6-6	.	TRBJ1-3	TGTGCCAGCACCTCAAAGGGGATCTCTGGAAACACCATATATTTT	CASTSKGISGNTIYF
TRBV27	TRBD1	TRBJ1-2	TGTGCCAGCAGTCTAGGGACAGGGGTCAAAGGCTACACCTTC	CASSLGTGVKGYTF
TRBV7-2	.	TRBJ2-1	TGTGCCAGCAGCCTAGGGGGCGGGGGGCGGTACAATGAGCAGTTCTTC	CASSLGGGGRYNEQFF
TRBV7-2	.	TRBJ2-1	TGTGCCAGCAGTCCTCCGTCTCTCAATGAGCAGTTCTTC	CASSPPSLNEQFF
TRBV5-1	.	TRBJ2-5	TGCGCCAGCAGCTTGGGGGTGACTGGCGAGACCAAAGAGACCCAGTACTTC	CASSLGVTGETKETQYF
TRBV27	.	TRBJ2-1	TGTGCCAGCAGGGTGTCGGTCGAACACAATGAGCAGTTCTTC	CASRVSVEHNEQFF
TRBV6-5	TRBD2	TRBJ2-3	TGTGCCAGCAGTTCCCGGACTAGTGTCACAGATACGCAGTATTTT	CASSSRTSVTDTQYF
TRBV7-9	TRBD2	TRBJ2-7	TGTGCCAGCAGCTTAACCGGACTAGCGAAGACCTACGAGCAGTACTTC	CASSLTGLAKTYEQYF
TRBV7-8	TRBD2	TRBJ2-7	TGTGCCAGCAGCTCATGGACTAGCGGGGGGTTTAACGAGCAGTACTTC	CASSSWTSGGFNEQYF
TRBV6-5	TRBD1	TRBJ1-1	TGTGCCAGCAGTTACGGAGGGGGCCACACTGAAGCTTTCTTT	CASSYGGGHTEAFF
TRBV5-1	TRBD1	TRBJ1-1	TGCGCCAGCAGCGGACAGGGGGCGAGCGGCACTGAAGCTTTCTTT	CASSGQGASGTEAFF
TRBV18	.	TRBJ1-1	TGTGCCAGCTCTCCCCAGGGCTCGAACACTGAAGCTTTCTTT	CASSPQGSNTEAFF
TRBV11-2	.	TRBJ1-4	TGTGCCAGCAGCTTATCGATGACAAGCTATGCAACTAATGAAAAACTGTTTTTT	CASSLSMTSYATNEKLFF
TRBV19	TRBD2	TRBJ2-3	TGTGCCAGTAGTATAATAGCGGGGACCACAGATACGCAGTATTTT	CASSIIAGTTDTQYF
TRBV19	TRBD1	TRBJ1-1	TGTGCCAGTTCGGGACAGGGGGCTTTTGACACTGAAGCTTTCTTT	CASSGQGAFDTEAFF
TRBV15	.	TRBJ2-3	TGTGCCACCAGCAGAGATCGTACAGATACGCAGTATTTT	CATSRDRTDTQYF
TRBV7-3	TRBD2	TRBJ2-3	TGTGCCAGCAGCTTAACCGCTAGCGGGGGGGCCGATACGCAGTATTTT	CASSLTASGGADTQYF
TRBV6-1	TRBD1	TRBJ2-3	TGTGCCAGCAGGGGACAGACAACTTACACAGATACGCAGTATTTT	CASRGQTTYTDTQYF
TRBV7-9	TRBD2	TRBJ2-3	TGTGCCAGCAGCTTAGTTTGGCAGCGGGGGCCGAAAGATACGCAGTATTTT	CASSLVWQRGPKDTQYF
TRBV7-2	.	TRBJ2-1	TGTGCCAGCACGGAGGGGTTCTCCTACAATGAGCAGTTCTTC	CASTEGFSYNEQFF